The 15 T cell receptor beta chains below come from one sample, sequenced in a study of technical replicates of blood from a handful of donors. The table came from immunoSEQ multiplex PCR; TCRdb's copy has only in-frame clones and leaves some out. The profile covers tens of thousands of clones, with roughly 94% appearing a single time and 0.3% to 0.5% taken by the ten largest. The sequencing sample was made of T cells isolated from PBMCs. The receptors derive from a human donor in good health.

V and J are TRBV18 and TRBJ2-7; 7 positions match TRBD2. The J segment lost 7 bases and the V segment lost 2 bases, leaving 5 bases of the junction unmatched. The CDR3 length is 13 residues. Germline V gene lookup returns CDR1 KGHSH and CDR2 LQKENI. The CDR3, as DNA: TGTGCCAGCTCACCAGGGGAGGGTCGGGAGCAGTACTTC. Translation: CASSPGEGREQYF.

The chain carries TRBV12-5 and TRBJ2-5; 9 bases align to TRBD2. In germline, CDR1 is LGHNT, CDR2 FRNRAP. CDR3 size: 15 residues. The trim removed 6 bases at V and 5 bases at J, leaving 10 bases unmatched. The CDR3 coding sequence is TGTGCTAGTGGAGCGGGACTAGCAAGGAGGGAGACCCAGTACTTC. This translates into CASGAGLARRETQYF. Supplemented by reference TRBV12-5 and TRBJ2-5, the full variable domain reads DARVTQTPRHKVTEMGQEVTMRCQPILGHNTVFWYRQTMMQGLELLAYFRNRAPLDDSGMPKDRFSAEMPDATLATLKIQPSEPRDSAVYFCASGAGLARRETQYFGPGTRLLVL.

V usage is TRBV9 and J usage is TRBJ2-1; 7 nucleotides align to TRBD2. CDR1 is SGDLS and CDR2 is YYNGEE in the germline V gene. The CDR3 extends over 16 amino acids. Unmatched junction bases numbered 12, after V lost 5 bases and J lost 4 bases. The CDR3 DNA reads TGTGCCAGCAGTCTGGGGGGGTCGGGAATATACAATGAGCAGTTCTTC. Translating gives CASSLGGSGIYNEQFF.

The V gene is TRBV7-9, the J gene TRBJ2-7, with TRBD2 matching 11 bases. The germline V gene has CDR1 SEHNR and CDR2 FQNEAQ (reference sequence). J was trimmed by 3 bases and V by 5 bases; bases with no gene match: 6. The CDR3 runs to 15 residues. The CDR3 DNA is TGTGCCAGCAGCCCTACTAGCGGGAGTAACTACGAGCAGTACTTC. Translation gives CASSPTSGSNYEQYF.

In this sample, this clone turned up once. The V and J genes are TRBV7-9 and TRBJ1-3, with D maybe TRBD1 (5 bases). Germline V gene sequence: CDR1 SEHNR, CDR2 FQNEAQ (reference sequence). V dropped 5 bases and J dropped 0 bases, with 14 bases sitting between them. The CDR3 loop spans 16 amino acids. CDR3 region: CASSPRQQSSGNTIYF. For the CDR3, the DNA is TGTGCCAGCAGCCCTAGACAGCAGAGCTCTGGAAACACCATATATTTT.

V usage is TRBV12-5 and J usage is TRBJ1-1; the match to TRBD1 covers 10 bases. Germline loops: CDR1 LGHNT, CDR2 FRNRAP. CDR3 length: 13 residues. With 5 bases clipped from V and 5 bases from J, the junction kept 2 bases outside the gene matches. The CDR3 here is CASGGTGVTEAFF. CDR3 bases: TGTGCTAGTGGTGGGACAGGGGTGACTGAAGCTTTCTTT.

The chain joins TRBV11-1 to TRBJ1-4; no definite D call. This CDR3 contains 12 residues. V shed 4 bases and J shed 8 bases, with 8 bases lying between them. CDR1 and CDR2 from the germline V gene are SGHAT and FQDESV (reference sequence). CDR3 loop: CASSYQKEKLFF. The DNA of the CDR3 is TGTGCCAGCAGCTATCAGAAGGAAAAACTGTTTTTT.

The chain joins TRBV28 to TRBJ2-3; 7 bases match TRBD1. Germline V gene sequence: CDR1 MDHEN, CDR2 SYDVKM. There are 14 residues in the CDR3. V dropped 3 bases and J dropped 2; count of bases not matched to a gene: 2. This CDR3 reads CASSLTGLTDTQYF. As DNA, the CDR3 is TGTGCCAGCAGTTTGACAGGGCTCACAGATACGCAGTATTTT.

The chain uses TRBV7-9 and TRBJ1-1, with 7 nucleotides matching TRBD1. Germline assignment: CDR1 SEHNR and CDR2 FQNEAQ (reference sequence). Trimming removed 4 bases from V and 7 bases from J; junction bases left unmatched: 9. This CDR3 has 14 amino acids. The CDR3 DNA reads TGTGCCAGCAGCTCCGGGACGGGGACAGTTGAAGCTTTCTTT. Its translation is CASSSGTGTVEAFF.

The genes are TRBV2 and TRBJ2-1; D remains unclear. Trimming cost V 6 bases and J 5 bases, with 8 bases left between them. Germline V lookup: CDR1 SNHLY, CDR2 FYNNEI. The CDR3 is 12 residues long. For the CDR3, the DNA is TGTGCCAGCAGGGCCGTGAACAATGAGCAGTTCTTC. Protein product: CASRAVNNEQFF.

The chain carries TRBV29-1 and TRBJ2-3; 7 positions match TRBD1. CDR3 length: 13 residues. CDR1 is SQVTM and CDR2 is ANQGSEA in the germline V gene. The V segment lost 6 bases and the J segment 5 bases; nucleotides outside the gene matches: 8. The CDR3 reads CSVVEGGGDTQYF. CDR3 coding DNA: TGCAGCGTCGTTGAAGGGGGCGGAGATACGCAGTATTTT.

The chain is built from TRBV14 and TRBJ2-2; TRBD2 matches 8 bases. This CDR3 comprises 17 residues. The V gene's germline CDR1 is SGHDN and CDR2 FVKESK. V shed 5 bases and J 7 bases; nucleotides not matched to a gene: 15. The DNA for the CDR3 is TGTGCCAGCAGCGAATTCGTAGGGACTAGTAATATCGGGGAGCTGTTTTTT. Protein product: CASSEFVGTSNIGELFF.

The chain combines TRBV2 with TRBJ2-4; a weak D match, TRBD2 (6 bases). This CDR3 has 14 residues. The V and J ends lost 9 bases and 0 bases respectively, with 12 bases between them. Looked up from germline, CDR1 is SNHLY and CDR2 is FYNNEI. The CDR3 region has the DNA TGTGCCAGTATGGGACTTCTAGCCAAAAACATTCAGTACTTC. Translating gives CASMGLLAKNIQYF.

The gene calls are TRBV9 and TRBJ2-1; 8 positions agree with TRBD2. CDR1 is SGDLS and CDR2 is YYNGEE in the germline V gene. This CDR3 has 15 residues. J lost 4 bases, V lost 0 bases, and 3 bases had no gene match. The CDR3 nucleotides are TGTGCCAGCAGCGTAGTAGCGGGAAGGTACAATGAGCAGTTCTTC. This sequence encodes CASSVVAGRYNEQFF.

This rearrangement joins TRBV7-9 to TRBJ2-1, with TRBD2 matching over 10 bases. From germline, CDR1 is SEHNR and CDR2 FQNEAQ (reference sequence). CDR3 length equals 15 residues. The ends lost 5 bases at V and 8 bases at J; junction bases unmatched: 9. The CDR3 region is CASSPTSGQVDEQFF. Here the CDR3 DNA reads TGTGCCAGCAGCCCGACTAGCGGGCAGGTCGATGAGCAGTTCTTC.